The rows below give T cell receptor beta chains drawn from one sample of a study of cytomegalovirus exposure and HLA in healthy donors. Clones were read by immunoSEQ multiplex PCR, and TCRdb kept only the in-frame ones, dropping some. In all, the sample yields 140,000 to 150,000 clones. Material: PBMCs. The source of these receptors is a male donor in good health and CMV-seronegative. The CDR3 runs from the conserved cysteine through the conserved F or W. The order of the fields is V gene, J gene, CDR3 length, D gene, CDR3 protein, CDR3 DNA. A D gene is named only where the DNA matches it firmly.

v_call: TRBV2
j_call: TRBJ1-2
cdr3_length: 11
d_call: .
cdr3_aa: CASGGNYGYTF
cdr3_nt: TGTGCCAGCGGGGGGAACTATGGCTACACCTTC

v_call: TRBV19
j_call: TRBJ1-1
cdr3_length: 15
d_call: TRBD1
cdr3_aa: CATTSRGLGNTEAFF
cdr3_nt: TGTGCCACTACGAGTAGGGGGCTGGGGAACACTGAAGCTTTCTTT

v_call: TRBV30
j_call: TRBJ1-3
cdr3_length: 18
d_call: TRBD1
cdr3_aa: CAWSVVDRRLYSGNTIYF
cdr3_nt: TGTGCCTGGAGTGTAGTGGACAGGCGATTATACTCTGGAAACACCATATATTTT

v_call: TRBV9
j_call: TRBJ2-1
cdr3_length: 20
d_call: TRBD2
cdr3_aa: CASSFRLAGDLLLPYNEQFF
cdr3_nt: TGTGCCAGCAGCTTCCGACTAGCGGGAGATTTATTACTCCCCTACAATGAGCAGTTCTTC

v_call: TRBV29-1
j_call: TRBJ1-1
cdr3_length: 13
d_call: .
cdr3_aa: CSVEYSMNTEAFF
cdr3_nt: TGCAGCGTTGAATACTCCATGAACACTGAAGCTTTCTTT

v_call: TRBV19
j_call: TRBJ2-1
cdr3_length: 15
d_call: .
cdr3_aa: CASSKQGWEYNEQFF
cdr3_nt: TGTGCCAGTAGTAAACAGGGATGGGAGTACAATGAGCAGTTCTTC

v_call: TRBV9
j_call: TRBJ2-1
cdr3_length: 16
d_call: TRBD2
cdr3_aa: CASSVEASGHYNEQFF
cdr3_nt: TGTGCCAGCAGCGTAGAGGCTAGCGGACACTACAATGAGCAGTTCTTC

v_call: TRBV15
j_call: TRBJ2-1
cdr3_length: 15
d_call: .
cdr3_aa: CATSVDGRAVSEQFF
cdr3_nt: TGTGCCACCTCTGTCGACGGGAGAGCAGTAAGTGAGCAGTTCTTC

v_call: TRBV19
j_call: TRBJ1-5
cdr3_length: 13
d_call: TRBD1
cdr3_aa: CASKDRGDQPQHF
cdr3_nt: TGTGCCAGTAAGGACAGGGGCGATCAGCCCCAGCATTTT

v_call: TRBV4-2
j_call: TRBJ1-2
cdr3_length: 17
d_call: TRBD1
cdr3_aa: CASSQEDRQGNKYGYTF
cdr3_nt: TGTGCCAGCAGCCAAGAGGACCGACAGGGTAATAAGTATGGCTACACCTTC

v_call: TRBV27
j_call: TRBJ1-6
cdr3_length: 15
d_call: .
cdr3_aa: CASSPGGPYNSPLHF
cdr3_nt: TGTGCCAGCTCCCCCGGGGGTCCCTATAATTCACCCCTCCACTTT

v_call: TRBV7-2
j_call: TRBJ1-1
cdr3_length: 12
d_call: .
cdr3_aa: CASSRRTGEAFF
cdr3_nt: TGTGCCAGCAGCCGAAGGACGGGGGAAGCTTTCTTT

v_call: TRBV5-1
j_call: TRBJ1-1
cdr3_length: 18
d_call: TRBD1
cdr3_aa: CASSFLNKPGQPNTEAFF
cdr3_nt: TGCGCCAGCAGTTTCCTAAACAAACCGGGACAGCCTAACACTGAAGCTTTCTTT

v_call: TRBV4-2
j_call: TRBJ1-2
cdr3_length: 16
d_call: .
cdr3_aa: CASSQDRRGGPGGYTF
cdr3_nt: TGTGCCAGCAGCCAAGATCGACGAGGGGGACCGGGGGGCTACACCTTC

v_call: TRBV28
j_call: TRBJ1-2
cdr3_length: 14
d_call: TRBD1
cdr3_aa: CASTSGTEIYGYTF
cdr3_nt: TGTGCCAGCACTTCCGGGACAGAGATCTATGGCTACACCTTC

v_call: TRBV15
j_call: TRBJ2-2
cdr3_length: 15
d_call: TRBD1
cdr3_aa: CATSRERNRGTELFF
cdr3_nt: TGTGCCACCAGCAGAGAGCGGAACAGGGGAACTGAGCTGTTTTTT

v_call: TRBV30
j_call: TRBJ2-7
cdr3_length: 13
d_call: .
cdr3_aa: CAWSVSGGYEQYF
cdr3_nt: TGTGCCTGGAGTGTATCGGGTGGATACGAGCAGTACTTC

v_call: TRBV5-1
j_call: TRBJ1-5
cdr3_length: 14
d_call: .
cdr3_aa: CASSLDGRNQPQHF
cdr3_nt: TGCGCCAGCAGCTTGGATGGGCGAAATCAGCCCCAGCATTTT

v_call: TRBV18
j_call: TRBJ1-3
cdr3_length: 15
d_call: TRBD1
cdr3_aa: CASFGQGKAGNTIYF
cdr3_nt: TGTGCCAGCTTTGGACAGGGAAAGGCCGGAAACACCATATATTTT

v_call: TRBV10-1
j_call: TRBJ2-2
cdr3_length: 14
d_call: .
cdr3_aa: CASSYSRNTGELFF
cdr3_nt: TGCGCCAGCAGTTACAGCAGGAACACCGGGGAGCTGTTTTTT

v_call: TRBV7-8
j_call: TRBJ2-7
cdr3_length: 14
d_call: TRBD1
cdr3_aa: CASSLTGYAYEQYF
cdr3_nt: TGTGCCAGCAGCTTGACAGGGTACGCCTACGAGCAGTACTTC

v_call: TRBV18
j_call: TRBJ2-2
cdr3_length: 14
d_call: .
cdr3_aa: CASSPPGSTGELFF
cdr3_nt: TGTGCCAGCTCACCACCCGGGAGCACCGGGGAGCTGTTTTTT

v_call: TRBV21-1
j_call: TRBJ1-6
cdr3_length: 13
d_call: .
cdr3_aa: CASGSSYNSPLHF
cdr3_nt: TGTGCCAGCGGGAGCTCCTATAATTCACCCCTCCACTTT

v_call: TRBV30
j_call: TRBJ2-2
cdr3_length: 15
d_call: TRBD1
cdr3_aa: CAWGRGRDDTGELFF
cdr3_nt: TGTGCCTGGGGCAGGGGGCGCGATGACACCGGGGAGCTGTTTTTT

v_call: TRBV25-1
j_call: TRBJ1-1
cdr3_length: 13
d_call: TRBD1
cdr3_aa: CASSDHRGTEAFF
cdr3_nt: TGTGCCAGCAGTGACCACAGGGGCACTGAAGCTTTCTTT

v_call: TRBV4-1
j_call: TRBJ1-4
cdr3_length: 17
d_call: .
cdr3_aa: CASSQERGGGANEKLFF
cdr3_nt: TGCGCCAGCAGCCAAGAAAGGGGCGGCGGGGCTAATGAAAAACTGTTTTTT

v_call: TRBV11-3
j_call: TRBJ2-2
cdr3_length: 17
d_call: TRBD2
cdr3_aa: CASSLPTSGTNTGELFF
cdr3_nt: TGTGCCAGCAGCCTCCCCACTAGCGGGACGAACACCGGGGAGCTGTTTTTT

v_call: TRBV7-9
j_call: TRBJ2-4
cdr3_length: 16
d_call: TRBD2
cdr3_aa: CASSLGLAEIKNIQYF
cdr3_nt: TGTGCCAGCAGCTTAGGGCTAGCGGAGATCAAAAACATTCAGTACTTC

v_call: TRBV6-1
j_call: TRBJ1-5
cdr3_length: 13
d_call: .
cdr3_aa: CASSDRRGQPQHF
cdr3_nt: TGTGCCAGCAGTGATCGACGGGGTCAGCCCCAGCATTTT

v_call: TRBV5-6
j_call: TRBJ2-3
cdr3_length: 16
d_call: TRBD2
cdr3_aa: CASGQLATSGTDTQYF
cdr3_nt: TGTGCCAGCGGTCAACTGGCCACTAGCGGTACAGATACGCAGTATTTT

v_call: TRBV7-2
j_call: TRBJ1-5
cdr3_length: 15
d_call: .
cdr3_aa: CASSPGRGSNQPQHF
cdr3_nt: TGTGCCAGCAGCCCAGGCCGGGGGAGCAATCAGCCCCAGCATTTT

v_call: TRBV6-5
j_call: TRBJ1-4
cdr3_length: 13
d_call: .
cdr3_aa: CASSYSTREGLFF
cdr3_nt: TGTGCCAGCAGTTACTCGACACGGGAAGGGCTGTTTTTT

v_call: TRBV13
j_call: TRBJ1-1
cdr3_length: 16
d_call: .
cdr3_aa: CASSLEIEGLNTEAFF
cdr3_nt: TGTGCCAGCAGCTTAGAGATAGAGGGCTTGAACACTGAAGCTTTCTTT

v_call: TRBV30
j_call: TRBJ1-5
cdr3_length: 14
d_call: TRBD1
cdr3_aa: CAWSTGDSNQPQHF
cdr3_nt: TGTGCCTGGAGCACAGGGGATAGCAATCAGCCCCAGCATTTT

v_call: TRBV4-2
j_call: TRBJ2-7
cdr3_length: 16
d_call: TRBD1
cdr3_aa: CASSPGQGGYSYEQYF
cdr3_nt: TGTGCCAGCAGCCCCGGACAGGGGGGATACTCCTACGAGCAGTACTTC

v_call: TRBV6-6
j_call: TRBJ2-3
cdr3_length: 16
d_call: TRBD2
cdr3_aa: CASSYSVRGGADTQYF
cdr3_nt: TGTGCCAGCAGTTACTCGGTTCGCGGGGGGGCAGATACGCAGTATTTT

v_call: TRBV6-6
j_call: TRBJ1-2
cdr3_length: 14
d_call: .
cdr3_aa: CASSYPDHPGGYTF
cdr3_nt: TGTGCCAGCAGTTACCCCGATCATCCCGGTGGCTACACCTTC

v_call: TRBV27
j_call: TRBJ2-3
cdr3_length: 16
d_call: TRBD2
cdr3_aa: CASSSPISGGESTQYF
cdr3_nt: TGTGCCAGCAGTTCACCCATTAGCGGGGGGGAGAGTACGCAGTATTTT

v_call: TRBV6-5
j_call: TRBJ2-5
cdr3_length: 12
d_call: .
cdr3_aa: CASSHNRETQYF
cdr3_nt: TGTGCCAGCAGTCACAACCGAGAGACCCAGTACTTC

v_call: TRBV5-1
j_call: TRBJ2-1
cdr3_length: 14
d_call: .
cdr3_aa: CASSLGGITNEQFF
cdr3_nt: TGCGCCAGCAGCTTGGGGGGCATAACGAATGAGCAGTTCTTC

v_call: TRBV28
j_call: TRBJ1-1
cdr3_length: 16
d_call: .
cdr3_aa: CASSFKGQLMNTEAFF
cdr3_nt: TGTGCCAGCAGTTTTAAGGGGCAGCTCATGAACACTGAAGCTTTCTTT

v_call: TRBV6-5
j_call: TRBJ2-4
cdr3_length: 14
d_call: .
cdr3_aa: CASRQSIAKNIQYF
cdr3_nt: TGTGCCAGCCGACAGTCTATAGCCAAAAACATTCAGTACTTC

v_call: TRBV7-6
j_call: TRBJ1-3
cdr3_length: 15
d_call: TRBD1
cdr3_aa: CASSSRDSHPNTIYF
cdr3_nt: TGTGCCAGCAGCAGCCGGGACAGTCATCCAAACACCATATATTTT